This entry features one T cell receptor (beta chain) sequence. Its antigen remains unknown. Depths of 1 in 200,000 to 1 in 1 million T cells were the sequencing target. The table came from immunoSEQ multiplex PCR; TCRdb's copy has only in-frame clones and leaves some out. Of more than 200,000 clones listed, 70% were seen once; the top ten hold approximately 15%. Germline-derived CDR1 and CDR2 are SGHTA and FQGTGA. The CDR3 totals 15 residues. J was trimmed by 9 bases and V by 5 bases; bases with no gene match: 12. These data are taken from a study of cytotoxic CD8 clonotypes in ibrutinib-treated CLL. Study overall: Partial responders around 24, complete 2; roughly twelve progressed and approximately 15 stayed in remission by median roughly 5.5 years.

Whole-study findings and limits: Baseline values of clonality outstripped age-matched healthy donors and followed circulating CD8+ T-cell counts. Rising at ibrutinib response, clonality subsequently fell back toward baseline at progression.

The rearrangement links TRBV7-3 to TRBJ2-1, with TRBD1 matching 8 bases. The material sequenced was PBMCs, taken after 24 months of ibrutinib treatment. This clonotype was obtained from a human donor with chronic lymphocytic leukemia. The CDR3 nucleotides read TGTGCCAGCAGCGCAGTAAGGACAGGGAAGGTTGAGCAGTTCTTC. Translated: CASSAVRTGKVEQFF.